This T cell receptor (beta chain) was captured by sequencing in a study of breast tumors, draining lymph nodes, adjacent tissues. General study results and limits: The lymph node origin of tumor T cells was framed as consistent with a hypothesis, not demonstrated. Luminal-like breast cancer showed significantly higher tumor–nontumor repertoire similarity than basal-like. Findings are consistent with lymph node origin and intratumoral expansion of most tumor T cells. Tumors had less TCR diversity than lymph nodes, more than nontumor tissue.

TCRdb re-called the multiplex PCR reads with MiXCR, one entry per CDR3 protein. The repertoire holds over 130,000 distinct CDR3 sequences, with approximately 32% as singletons. The lymph nodes were axillary draining lymph nodes from breast cancer patients. This CDR3 has 15 residues. Unmatched junction bases numbered 5, after V lost 4 bases and J lost 3 bases. Germline V gene lookup returns CDR1 LGHDT and CDR2 YNNKEL (reference sequence). Regarding this clonotype: Its antigen remains unknown. A much larger clone differs by one base, so this may be a read error.

V and J are TRBV3-1 and TRBJ2-5, with TRBD2 matching over 10 bases. The receptor was derived from a female donor with breast cancer. Some clones in this sample may be carry-over from other donors' samples. Sequencing was performed on axillary lymph node tissue. CDR3 in amino acids: CASSPPSGGKETQYF. The CDR3 nucleotides are TGTGCCAGCAGCCCTCCTAGCGGGGGAAAAGAGACCCAGTACTTC.